This T cell receptor (beta chain) was sequenced in a study of T cell changes during pregnancy in multiple sclerosis. Germline trimming cut 6 bases from V and 5 bases from J; bases unmatched to any gene: 3. The CDR3 loop spans 11 amino acids. Per germline, CDR1 DFQATT and CDR2 SNEGSKA (reference sequence). Sequenced by immunoSEQ multiplex PCR; TCRdb stores in-frame clones only, minus some. Counted here are 85,000 to 120,000 clones, about nine tenths occurring once; the ten biggest clones make up 1.5% to 2%. The receptor's source is a female donor with multiple sclerosis, enrolled in a pregnancy study. The rearrangement joins TRBV20-1 to TRBJ2-7, with TRBD1 matching 8 bases. Sequencing used peripheral blood, obtained after pregnancy. The CDR3 sequence: CSAMTGDEQYF. As DNA, the CDR3 is TGCAGTGCCATGACAGGGGACGAGCAGTACTTC.